What follows is one T cell receptor beta chain and its context. TCRdb itself ran the RACE reads through MiXCR, one entry per CDR3 protein. This table holds about 380,000 distinct CDR3 sequences, roughly 6.3% found once. These data originate in a study of human T cells and chemical hapten exposure. Documented time point: patch test 2, 6 weeks after DPC sensitization. Treatment described: therapeutic diphenylcyclopropenone sensitization with weekly scalp DPC. CDR1 is SGHVS and CDR2 is FQNEAQ in the germline V gene. This CDR3 spans 16 amino acids. J gave up 2 bases and V 1 base, and 2 bases lay outside the gene matches.

Sequencing was performed on whole blood, taken in connection with sensitization to the hapten diphenylcyclopropenone (DPC). This rearrangement joins TRBV7-8 to TRBJ2-6; 7 bases fit TRBD1. This sequence originates from a woman aged 18-30 years with alopecia areata. Some clones in this sample may be carry-over from other donors' samples. As DNA, the CDR3 is TGTGCCAGCAGCTTAGAAGGGGGCACTGGGGCCAACGTCCTGACTTTC. Its protein is CASSLEGGTGANVLTF.